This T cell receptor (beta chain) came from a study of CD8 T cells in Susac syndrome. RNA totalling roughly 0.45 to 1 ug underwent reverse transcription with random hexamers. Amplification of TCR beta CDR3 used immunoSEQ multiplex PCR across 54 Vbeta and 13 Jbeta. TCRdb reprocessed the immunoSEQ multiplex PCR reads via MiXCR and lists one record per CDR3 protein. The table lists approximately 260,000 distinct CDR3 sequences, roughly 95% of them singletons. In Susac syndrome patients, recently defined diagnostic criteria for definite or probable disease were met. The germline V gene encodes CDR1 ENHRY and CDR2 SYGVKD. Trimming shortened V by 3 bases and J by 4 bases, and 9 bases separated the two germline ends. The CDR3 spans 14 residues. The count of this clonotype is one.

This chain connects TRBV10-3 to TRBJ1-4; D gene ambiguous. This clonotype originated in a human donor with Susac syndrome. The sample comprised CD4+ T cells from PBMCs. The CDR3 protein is CAISDEANNEKLFF. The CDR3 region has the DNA TGTGCCATCAGTGATGAGGCCAATAATGAAAAACTGTTTTTT.